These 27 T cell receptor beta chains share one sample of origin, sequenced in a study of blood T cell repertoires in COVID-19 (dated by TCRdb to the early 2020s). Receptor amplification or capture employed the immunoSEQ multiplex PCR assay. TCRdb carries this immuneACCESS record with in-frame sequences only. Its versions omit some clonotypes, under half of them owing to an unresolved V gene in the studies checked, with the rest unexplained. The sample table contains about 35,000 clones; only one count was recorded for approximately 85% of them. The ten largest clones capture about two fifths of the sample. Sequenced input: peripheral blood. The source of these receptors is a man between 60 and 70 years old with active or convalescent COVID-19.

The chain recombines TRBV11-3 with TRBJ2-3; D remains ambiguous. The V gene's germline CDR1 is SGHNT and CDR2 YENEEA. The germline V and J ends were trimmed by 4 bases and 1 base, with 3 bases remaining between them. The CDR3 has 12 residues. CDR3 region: CASSSGTDTQYF. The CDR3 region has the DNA TGTGCCAGCAGCTCCGGCACAGATACGCAGTATTTT.

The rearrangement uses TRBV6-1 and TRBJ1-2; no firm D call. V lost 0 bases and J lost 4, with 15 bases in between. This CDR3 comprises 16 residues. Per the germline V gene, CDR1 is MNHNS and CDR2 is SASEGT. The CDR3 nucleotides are TGTGCCAGCAGTGAAGCGAATGGCTGGTCGGGCTATGGCTACACCTTC. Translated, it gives CASSEANGWSGYGYTF.

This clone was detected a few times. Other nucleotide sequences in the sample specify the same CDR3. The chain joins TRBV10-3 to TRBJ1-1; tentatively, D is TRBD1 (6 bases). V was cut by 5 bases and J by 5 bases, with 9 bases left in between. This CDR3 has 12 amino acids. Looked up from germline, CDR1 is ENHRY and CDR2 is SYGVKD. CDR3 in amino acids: CAISRQGTEAFF. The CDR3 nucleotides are TGTGCCATCAGTCGTCAGGGGACTGAAGCTTTCTTT.

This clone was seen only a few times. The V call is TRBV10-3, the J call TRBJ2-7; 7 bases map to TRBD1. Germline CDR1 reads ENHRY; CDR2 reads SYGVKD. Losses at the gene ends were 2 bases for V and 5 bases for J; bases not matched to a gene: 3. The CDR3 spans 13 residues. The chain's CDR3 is CAISERGQDEQYV. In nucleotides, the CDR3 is TGTGCCATCAGTGAGAGGGGGCAGGACGAGCAGTACGTC.

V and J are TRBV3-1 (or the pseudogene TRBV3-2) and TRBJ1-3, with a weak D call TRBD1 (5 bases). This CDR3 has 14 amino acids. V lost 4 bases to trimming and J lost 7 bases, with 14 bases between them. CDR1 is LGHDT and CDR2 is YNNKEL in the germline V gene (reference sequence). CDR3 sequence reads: CASSPTDLGNTIYF. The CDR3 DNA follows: TGTGCCAGCAGCCCGACAGACTTGGGGAACACCATATATTTT.

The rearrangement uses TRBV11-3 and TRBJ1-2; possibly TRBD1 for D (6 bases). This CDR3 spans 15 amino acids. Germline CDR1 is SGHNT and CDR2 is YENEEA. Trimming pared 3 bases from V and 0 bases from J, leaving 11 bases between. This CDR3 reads CASSLDSAPNYGYTF. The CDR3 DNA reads TGTGCCAGCAGCTTGGACAGCGCACCTAACTATGGCTACACCTTC. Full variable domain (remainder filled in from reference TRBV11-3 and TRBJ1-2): EAGVVQSPRYKIIEKKQPVAFWCNPISGHNTLYWYLQNLGQGPELLIRYENEEAVDDSQLPKDRFSAERLKGVDSTLKIQPAELGDSAVYLCASSLDSAPNYGYTFGSGTRLTVV.

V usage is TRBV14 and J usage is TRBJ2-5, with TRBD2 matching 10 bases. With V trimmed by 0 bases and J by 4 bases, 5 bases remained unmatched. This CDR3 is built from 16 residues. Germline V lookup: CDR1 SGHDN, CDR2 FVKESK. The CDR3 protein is CASSQDRTSGTETQYF. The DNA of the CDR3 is TGTGCCAGCAGCCAAGATCGCACTAGCGGGACAGAGACCCAGTACTTC.

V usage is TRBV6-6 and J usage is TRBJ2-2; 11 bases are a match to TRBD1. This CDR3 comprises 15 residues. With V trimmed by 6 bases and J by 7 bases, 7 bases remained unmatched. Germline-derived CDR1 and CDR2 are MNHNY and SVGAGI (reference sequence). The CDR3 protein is CASSHGQGAGGELFF. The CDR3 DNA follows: TGTGCCAGCAGCCACGGACAGGGGGCGGGCGGGGAGCTGTTTTTT.

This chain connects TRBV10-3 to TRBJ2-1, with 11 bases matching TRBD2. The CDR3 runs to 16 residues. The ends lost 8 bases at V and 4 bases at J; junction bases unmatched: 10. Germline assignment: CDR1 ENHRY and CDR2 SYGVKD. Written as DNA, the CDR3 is TGTGCCATCTCCCCACTAGCGGGGGACCAATACAATGAGCAGTTCTTC. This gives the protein CAISPLAGDQYNEQFF.

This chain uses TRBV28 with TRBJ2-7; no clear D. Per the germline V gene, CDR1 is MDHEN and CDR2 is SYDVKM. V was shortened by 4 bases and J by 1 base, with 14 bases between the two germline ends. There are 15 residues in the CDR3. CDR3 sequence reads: CASSSSVAGSYEQYV. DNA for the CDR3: TGTGCCAGCAGTTCGTCGGTTGCAGGTTCCTACGAGCAGTACGTC.

The CDR3 loop is CASSQGGRSYEQYV. Written as DNA, the CDR3 is TGCGCCAGCAGCCAGGGAGGGAGATCCTACGAGCAGTACGTC. This rearrangement joins TRBV4-3 to TRBJ2-7, with 7 bases aligning to TRBD2. The germline V gene encodes CDR1 LGHNA and CDR2 YSLEER. The trim removed 3 bases at V and 1 base at J, leaving 3 bases unmatched. This CDR3 has 14 amino acids.

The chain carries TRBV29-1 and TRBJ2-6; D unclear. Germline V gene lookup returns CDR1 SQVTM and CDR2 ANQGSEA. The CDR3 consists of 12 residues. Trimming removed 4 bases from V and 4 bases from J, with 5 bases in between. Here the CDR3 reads CSVGGGANVLTF. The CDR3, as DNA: TGCAGCGTTGGTGGCGGGGCCAACGTCCTGACTTTC.

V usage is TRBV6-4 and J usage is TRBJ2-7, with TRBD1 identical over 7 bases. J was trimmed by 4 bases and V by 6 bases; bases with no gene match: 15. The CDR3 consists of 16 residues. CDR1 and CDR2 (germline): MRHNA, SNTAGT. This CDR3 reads CASRKSRDRGRYEQYV. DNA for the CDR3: TGTGCCAGCAGGAAGAGCCGGGACAGAGGCCGATACGAGCAGTACGTC.

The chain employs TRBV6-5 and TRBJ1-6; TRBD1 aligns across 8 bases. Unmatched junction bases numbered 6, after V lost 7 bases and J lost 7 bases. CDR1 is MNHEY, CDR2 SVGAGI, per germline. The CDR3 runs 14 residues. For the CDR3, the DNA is TGTGCCAGCACCTCTAGACAGGGGAATTCACCCCTCCACTTT. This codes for CASTSRQGNSPLHF.

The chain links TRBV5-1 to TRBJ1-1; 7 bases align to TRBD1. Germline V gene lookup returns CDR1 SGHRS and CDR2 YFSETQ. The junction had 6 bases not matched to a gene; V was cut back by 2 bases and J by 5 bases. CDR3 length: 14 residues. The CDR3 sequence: CASSLQGSRTEAFF. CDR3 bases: TGCGCCAGCAGCTTACAGGGGTCGAGGACTGAAGCTTTCTTT.

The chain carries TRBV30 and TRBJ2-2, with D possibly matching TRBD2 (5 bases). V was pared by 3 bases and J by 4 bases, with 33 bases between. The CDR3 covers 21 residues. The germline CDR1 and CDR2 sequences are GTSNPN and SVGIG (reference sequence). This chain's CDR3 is CAWSHGHSGSKPRSGTGELFF. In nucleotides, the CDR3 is TGTGCCTGGAGCCACGGGCACAGCGGCTCTAAGCCCCGAAGTGGCACCGGGGAGCTGTTTTTT. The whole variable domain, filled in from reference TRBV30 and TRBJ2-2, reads SQTIHQWPATLVQPVGSPLSLECTVEGTSNPNLYWYRQAAGRGLQLLFYSVGIGQISSEVPQNLSASRPQDRQFILSSKKLLLSDSGFYLCAWSHGHSGSKPRSGTGELFFGEGSRLTVL.

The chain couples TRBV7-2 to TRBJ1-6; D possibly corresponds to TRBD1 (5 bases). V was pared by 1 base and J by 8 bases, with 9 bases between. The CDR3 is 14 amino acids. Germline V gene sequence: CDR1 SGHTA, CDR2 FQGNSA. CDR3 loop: CASSLGTPDSPLHF. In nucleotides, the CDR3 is TGTGCCAGCAGCTTAGGGACACCGGATTCACCCCTCCACTTT.

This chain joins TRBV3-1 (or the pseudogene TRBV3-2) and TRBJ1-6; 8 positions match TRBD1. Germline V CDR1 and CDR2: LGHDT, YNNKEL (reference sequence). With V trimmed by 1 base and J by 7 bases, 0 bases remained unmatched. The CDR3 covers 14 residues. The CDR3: CASSQGTGNSPLHF. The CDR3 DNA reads TGTGCCAGCAGCCAAGGGACAGGGAATTCACCCCTCCACTTT.

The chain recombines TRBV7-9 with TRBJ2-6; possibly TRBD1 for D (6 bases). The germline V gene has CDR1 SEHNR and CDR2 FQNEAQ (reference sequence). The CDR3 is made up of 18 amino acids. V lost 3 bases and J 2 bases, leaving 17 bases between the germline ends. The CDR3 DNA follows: TGTGCCAGCAGCTTCAGTAACAGGGTTAAGGCTGGGGCCAACGTCCTGACTTTC. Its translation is CASSFSNRVKAGANVLTF.

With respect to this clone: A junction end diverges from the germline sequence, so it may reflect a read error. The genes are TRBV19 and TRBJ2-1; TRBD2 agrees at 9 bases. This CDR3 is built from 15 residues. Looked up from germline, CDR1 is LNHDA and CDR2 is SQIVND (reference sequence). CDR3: CASSSGSTSYNEQFF. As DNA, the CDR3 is TGTGCCAGCAGTAGCGGGAGCACCTCCTACAATGAGCAGTTCTTC.

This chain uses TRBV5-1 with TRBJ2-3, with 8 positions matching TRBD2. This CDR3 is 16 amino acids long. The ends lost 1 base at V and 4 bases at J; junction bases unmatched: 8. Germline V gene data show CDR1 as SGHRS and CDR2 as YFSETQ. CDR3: CASSLQPSGSSDTQYF. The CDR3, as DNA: TGCGCCAGCAGCTTGCAGCCTAGCGGGTCTTCAGATACGCAGTATTTT. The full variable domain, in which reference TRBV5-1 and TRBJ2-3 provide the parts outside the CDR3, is KAGVTQTPRYLIKTRGQQVTLSCSPISGHRSVSWYQQTPGQGLQFLFEYFSETQRNKGNFPGRFSGRQFSNSRSEMNVSTLELGDSALYLCASSLQPSGSSDTQYFGPGTRLTVL.

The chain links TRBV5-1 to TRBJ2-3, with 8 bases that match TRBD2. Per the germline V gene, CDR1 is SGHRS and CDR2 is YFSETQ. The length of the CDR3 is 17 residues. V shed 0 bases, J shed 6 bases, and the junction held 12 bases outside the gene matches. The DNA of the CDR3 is TGCGCCAGCAGCTTGGGACGGGGCGGGGGGATTGCGGATACGCAGTATTTT. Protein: CASSLGRGGGIADTQYF. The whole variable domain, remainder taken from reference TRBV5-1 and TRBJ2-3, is KAGVTQTPRYLIKTRGQQVTLSCSPISGHRSVSWYQQTPGQGLQFLFEYFSETQRNKGNFPGRFSGRQFSNSRSEMNVSTLELGDSALYLCASSLGRGGGIADTQYFGPGTRLTVL.

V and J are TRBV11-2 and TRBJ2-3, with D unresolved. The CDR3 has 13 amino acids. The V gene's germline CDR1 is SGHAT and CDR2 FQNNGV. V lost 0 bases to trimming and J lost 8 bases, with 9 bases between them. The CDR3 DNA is TGTGCCAGCAGCTTAGACAGGTTTGGTACGCAGTATTTT. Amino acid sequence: CASSLDRFGTQYF. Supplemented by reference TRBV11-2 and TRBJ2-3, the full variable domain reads EAGVAQSPRYKIIEKRQSVAFWCNPISGHATLYWYQQILGQGPKLLIQFQNNGVVDDSQLPKDRFSAERLKGVDSTLKIQPAKLEDSAVYLCASSLDRFGTQYFGPGTRLTVL.

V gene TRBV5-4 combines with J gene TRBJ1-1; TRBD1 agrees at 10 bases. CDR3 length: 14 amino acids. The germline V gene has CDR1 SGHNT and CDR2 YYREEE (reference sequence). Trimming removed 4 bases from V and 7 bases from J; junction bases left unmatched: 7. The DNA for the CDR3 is TGTGCCAGCAGCGTGGGACAGGGGCGTATTGAAGCTTTCTTT. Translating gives CASSVGQGRIEAFF.

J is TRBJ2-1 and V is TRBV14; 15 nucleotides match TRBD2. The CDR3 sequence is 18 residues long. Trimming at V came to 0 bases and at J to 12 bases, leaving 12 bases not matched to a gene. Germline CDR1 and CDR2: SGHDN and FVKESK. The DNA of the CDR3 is TGTGCCAGCAGCCAAGAACGGCAAGGACTAGCGGGAGGGTCACGGCAGTTCTTC. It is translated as CASSQERQGLAGGSRQFF.

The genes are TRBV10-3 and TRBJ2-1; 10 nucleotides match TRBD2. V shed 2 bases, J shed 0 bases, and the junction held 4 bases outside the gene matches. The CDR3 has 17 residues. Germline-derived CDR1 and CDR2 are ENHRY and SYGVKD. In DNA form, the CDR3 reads TGTGCCATCAGTGAGAGAGCGGGAGGGAGCTCCTACAATGAGCAGTTCTTC. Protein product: CAISERAGGSSYNEQFF.

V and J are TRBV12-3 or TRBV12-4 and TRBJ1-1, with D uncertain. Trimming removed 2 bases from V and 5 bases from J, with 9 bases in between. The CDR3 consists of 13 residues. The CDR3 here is CASSLSRRTEAFF. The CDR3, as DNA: TGTGCCAGCAGTTTATCGAGGAGGACTGAAGCTTTCTTT.